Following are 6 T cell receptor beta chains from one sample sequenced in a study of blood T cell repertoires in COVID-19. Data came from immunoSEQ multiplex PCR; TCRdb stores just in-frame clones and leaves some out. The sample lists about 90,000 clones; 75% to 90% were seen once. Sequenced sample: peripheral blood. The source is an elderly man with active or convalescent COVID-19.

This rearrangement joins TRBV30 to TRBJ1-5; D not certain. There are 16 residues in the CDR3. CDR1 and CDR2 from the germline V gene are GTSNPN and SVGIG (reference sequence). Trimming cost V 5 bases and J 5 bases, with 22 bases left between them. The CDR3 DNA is TGTGCCTGGGCCCCGGGCACGGGGTACCGGGATCAGCCCCAGCATTTT. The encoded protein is CAWAPGTGYRDQPQHF.

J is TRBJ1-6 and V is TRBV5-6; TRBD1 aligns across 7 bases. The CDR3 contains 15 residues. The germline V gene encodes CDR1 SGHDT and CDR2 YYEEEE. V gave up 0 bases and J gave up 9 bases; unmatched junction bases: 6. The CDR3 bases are TGTGCCAGCAGCTTGGAAAGGGGGCACAGTTCACCCCTCCACTTT. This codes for CASSLERGHSSPLHF.

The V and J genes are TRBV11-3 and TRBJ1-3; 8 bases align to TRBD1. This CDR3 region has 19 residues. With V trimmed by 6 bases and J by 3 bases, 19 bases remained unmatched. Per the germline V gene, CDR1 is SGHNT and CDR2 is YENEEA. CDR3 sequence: CASSRFPPGQVFDGNTIYF. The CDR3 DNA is TGTGCCAGCAGTCGATTCCCCCCGGGACAGGTCTTCGATGGAAACACCATATATTTT.

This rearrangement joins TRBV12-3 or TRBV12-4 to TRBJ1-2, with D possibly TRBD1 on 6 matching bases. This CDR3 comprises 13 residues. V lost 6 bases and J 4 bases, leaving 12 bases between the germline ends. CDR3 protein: CASRALDSYGYTF. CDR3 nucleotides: TGTGCCAGCAGGGCATTGGACAGCTATGGCTACACCTTC.

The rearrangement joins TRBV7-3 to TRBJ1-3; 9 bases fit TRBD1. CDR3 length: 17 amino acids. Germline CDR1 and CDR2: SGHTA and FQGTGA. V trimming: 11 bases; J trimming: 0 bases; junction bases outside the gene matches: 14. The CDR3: CAGDGTGPPSSGNTIYF. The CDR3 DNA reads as TGTGCCGGAGACGGGACAGGGCCCCCGAGCTCTGGAAACACCATATATTTT.

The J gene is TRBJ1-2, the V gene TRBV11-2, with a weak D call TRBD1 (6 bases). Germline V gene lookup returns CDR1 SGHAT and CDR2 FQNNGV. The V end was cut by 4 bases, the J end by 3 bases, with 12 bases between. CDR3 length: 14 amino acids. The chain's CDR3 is CASSSPGEHYGYTF. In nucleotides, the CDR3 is TGTGCCAGCAGCTCCCCAGGGGAACACTATGGCTACACCTTC.